This T cell receptor (beta chain) was recovered during a study of blood T cell repertoires in COVID-19. Across the whole study: There were acute and convalescent COVID-19 samples, and they came from the United States, Italy and Spain. From T cells, B-cell-depleted T cells, or PBMCs came the material, which was cDNA or gDNA.

In the source study's methods: Nucleated cell number was recorded as an estimate derived from reference gene primer amplification. Data came from immunoSEQ multiplex PCR; TCRdb stores just in-frame clones and leaves some out. The D gene and trimming were derived from the DNA, and the V and J assignments and clone size from that table. This table holds about 52,000 clones, about nine tenths found once. This receptor was taken from a man of 80 years or more with active or convalescent COVID-19. The specimen sequenced was peripheral blood.

CDR3 sequence reads: CASSLVTGGINEQFF. The CDR3 region has the DNA TGTGCCAGCAGCTTAGTTACGGGGGGGATTAATGAGCAGTTCTTC. The chain uses TRBV11-2 and TRBJ2-1, with 8 bases that match TRBD2. Looked up from germline, CDR1 is SGHAT and CDR2 is FQNNGV. The V segment lost 1 base and the J segment 7 bases; nucleotides outside the gene matches: 6. CDR3 length: 15 amino acids.